This is a list of T cell receptor beta chains from one sample in a study of T-cell memory formation after mild COVID-19. TCRdb reanalysed the 5' RACE reads using MiXCR and keeps one entry per CDR3 protein. Of hundreds of thousands of distinct CDR3 sequences in the sample, about a fifth were seen once. Sequencing used PBMCs or a T cell subset sorted from them (not recorded which). These receptors were taken from an adult woman who had mild COVID-19 (a few samples of this study predate the infection). Cell type and time point are not known. Each CDR3 is given with its conserved first and last residue. The order of the fields is CDR3 DNA, CDR3 protein, clone size, V gene, J gene, D gene. A D gene is named only where the DNA matches it firmly. Clone sizes are given selectively: once, few, many, or a class where the clone is expanded.

cdr3_nt: TGTGCCAGCAGTTGGGGGGCCGGGGCGGTAGTCGAGCAGTACTTC; cdr3_aa: CASSWGAGAVVEQYF; clone_size: -; v_call: TRBV27; j_call: TRBJ2-7; d_call: -
cdr3_nt: TGTGCCAGCAGTCTTTCGGGACAGGGGAACACCATATATTTT; cdr3_aa: CASSLSGQGNTIYF; clone_size: few; v_call: TRBV12-3/TRBV12-4; j_call: TRBJ1-3; d_call: TRBD1
cdr3_nt: TGTGCCAGCAGCTTGGGTATCGACAGGCCCACTGAAGCTTTCTTT; cdr3_aa: CASSLGIDRPTEAFF; clone_size: -; v_call: TRBV7-9; j_call: TRBJ1-1; d_call: -
cdr3_nt: TGCGCCAGCAGCTCGCAGGGACAGGGGGCAGACTATGGCTACACCTTC; cdr3_aa: CASSSQGQGADYGYTF; clone_size: -; v_call: TRBV5-1; j_call: TRBJ1-2; d_call: TRBD1
cdr3_nt: TGTGCCAGCAGTCGACGGGGAGCGACCGGGGAGCTGTTTTTT; cdr3_aa: CASSRRGATGELFF; clone_size: -; v_call: TRBV6-4; j_call: TRBJ2-2; d_call: -
cdr3_nt: TGTGCCAGCAGCGTACGTCCCGGGGGCGCGCAGTATTTT; cdr3_aa: CASSVRPGGAQYF; clone_size: few; v_call: TRBV9; j_call: TRBJ2-3; d_call: -
cdr3_nt: TGTGCCAGCAGAACTGAGGGGGGGGCCTACGAGCAGTACTTC; cdr3_aa: CASRTEGGAYEQYF; clone_size: -; v_call: TRBV12-3/TRBV12-4; j_call: TRBJ2-7; d_call: -
cdr3_nt: TGTGCCAGCAGTTTACCGCCCGGCTTGAACACCGGGGAGCTGTTTTTT; cdr3_aa: CASSLPPGLNTGELFF; clone_size: -; v_call: TRBV28; j_call: TRBJ2-2; d_call: -
cdr3_nt: TGTGCCAGCTCGCTACAAGGGACGGCAGACATGAACACTGAAGCTTTCTTT; cdr3_aa: CASSLQGTADMNTEAFF; clone_size: few; v_call: TRBV18; j_call: TRBJ1-1; d_call: -
cdr3_nt: TGCAGCGTTGAAGACGGGACTAGCGGGAGGGCCCCCCTCTACAATGAGCAGTTCTTC; cdr3_aa: CSVEDGTSGRAPLYNEQFF; clone_size: few; v_call: TRBV29-1; j_call: TRBJ2-1; d_call: TRBD2
cdr3_nt: TGTGCCAGCAGTTTAGTTCAGAGCTCCTACAATGAGCAGTTCTTC; cdr3_aa: CASSLVQSSYNEQFF; clone_size: many; v_call: TRBV12-3/TRBV12-4; j_call: TRBJ2-1; d_call: -
cdr3_nt: TGCGCCAGCAGCCACCCCGGCAGTCGGCTCGAGCAGTACTTC; cdr3_aa: CASSHPGSRLEQYF; clone_size: -; v_call: TRBV4-1; j_call: TRBJ2-7; d_call: -
cdr3_nt: TGCGCCAGCAGCCCGGGACTAGCGGGGTTATACGAGCAGTACTTC; cdr3_aa: CASSPGLAGLYEQYF; clone_size: many; v_call: TRBV5-1; j_call: TRBJ2-7; d_call: TRBD2
cdr3_nt: TGTGCCAGCAGTACTCTCCGACTATCCGGGGAGCTGTTTTTT; cdr3_aa: CASSTLRLSGELFF; clone_size: few; v_call: TRBV12-3/TRBV12-4; j_call: TRBJ2-2; d_call: -
cdr3_nt: TGTGCCAGCAGCTTAGGGCCAGCGGGAGGCACGGGGGAGCTGTTTTTT; cdr3_aa: CASSLGPAGGTGELFF; clone_size: -; v_call: TRBV7-6; j_call: TRBJ2-2; d_call: TRBD2
cdr3_nt: TGTGCCAGCAGTAGAACCGAGTTACTAGCGGGGTCCGATACGCAGTATTTT; cdr3_aa: CASSRTELLAGSDTQYF; clone_size: -; v_call: TRBV13; j_call: TRBJ2-3; d_call: TRBD2
cdr3_nt: TGTGCCAGCAGTTTCTACACTGATCAGCCCCAGCATTTT; cdr3_aa: CASSFYTDQPQHF; clone_size: -; v_call: TRBV6-6; j_call: TRBJ1-5; d_call: -
cdr3_nt: TGTGCCAGCAGTTTAAGCCAGACCCTAAGCCAAAACATTCAGTACTTC; cdr3_aa: CASSLSQTLSQNIQYF; clone_size: few; v_call: TRBV12-3/TRBV12-4; j_call: TRBJ2-4; d_call: -
cdr3_nt: TGTGCCAGCAGTGGATTAGCGGGAGGGTCCTACGAGCAGTACTTC; cdr3_aa: CASSGLAGGSYEQYF; clone_size: -; v_call: TRBV25-1; j_call: TRBJ2-7; d_call: TRBD2
cdr3_nt: TGTGCCAGCAGTGCTCGGGACAGAACCGGGGAGCTGTTTTTT; cdr3_aa: CASSARDRTGELFF; clone_size: -; v_call: TRBV2; j_call: TRBJ2-2; d_call: TRBD1
cdr3_nt: TGCAGCGTTGAATTCGCTAGCGGAAAAGAGACCCAGTACTTC; cdr3_aa: CSVEFASGKETQYF; clone_size: few; v_call: TRBV29-1; j_call: TRBJ2-5; d_call: TRBD2
cdr3_nt: TGTGCCAGCAGCTTAGCCTTAACAGGGGGCACCGGGGAGCTGTTTTTT; cdr3_aa: CASSLALTGGTGELFF; clone_size: -; v_call: TRBV7-2; j_call: TRBJ2-2; d_call: TRBD1
cdr3_nt: TGCAGTGCTAGAGATCGCGGGGAACTCACAGATACGCAGTATTTT; cdr3_aa: CSARDRGELTDTQYF; clone_size: -; v_call: TRBV20-1; j_call: TRBJ2-3; d_call: -
cdr3_nt: TGCAGTGCTAGAAGGGCTAGCGGGGATCGGGCTCGGGAGACCCAGTACTTC; cdr3_aa: CSARRASGDRARETQYF; clone_size: -; v_call: TRBV20-1; j_call: TRBJ2-5; d_call: TRBD2
cdr3_nt: TGTGCCAGCAGCTTAACCCCAGGAATAAACTCTGGGGCCAACGTCCTGACTTTC; cdr3_aa: CASSLTPGINSGANVLTF; clone_size: -; v_call: TRBV7-3; j_call: TRBJ2-6; d_call: -
cdr3_nt: TGTGCCAGCAGCCTAGTCCGCTACAATGAGCAGTTCTTC; cdr3_aa: CASSLVRYNEQFF; clone_size: many; v_call: TRBV11-3; j_call: TRBJ2-1; d_call: -
cdr3_nt: TGCGCCAGCAGCTTGTTAACCGGCGGGGGCTACTCCACAGATACGCAGTATTTT; cdr3_aa: CASSLLTGGGYSTDTQYF; clone_size: -; v_call: TRBV5-1; j_call: TRBJ2-3; d_call: -
cdr3_nt: TGCAGTGCTAGAGACCCTTTGGGACAGGCAGCGGCAAATGAGCAGTTCTTC; cdr3_aa: CSARDPLGQAAANEQFF; clone_size: -; v_call: TRBV20-1; j_call: TRBJ2-1; d_call: TRBD1
cdr3_nt: TGTGCCAGCGGGTCAGTGAATTCCTACGAGCAGTACTTC; cdr3_aa: CASGSVNSYEQYF; clone_size: -; v_call: TRBV3-1; j_call: TRBJ2-7; d_call: -
cdr3_nt: TGTGCCAGCAGCCAACCGGGACTAGGTAGCACAGATACGCAGTATTTT; cdr3_aa: CASSQPGLGSTDTQYF; clone_size: few; v_call: TRBV4-2; j_call: TRBJ2-3; d_call: TRBD2
cdr3_nt: TGTGCCAGCAGTAAGGGGACAGGGGGCTCTGGCTACACCTTC; cdr3_aa: CASSKGTGGSGYTF; clone_size: -; v_call: TRBV6-5; j_call: TRBJ1-2; d_call: TRBD1
cdr3_nt: TGCGCCAGCAGCTTGCCCGGGACAGTAAATGAGCAGTTCTTC; cdr3_aa: CASSLPGTVNEQFF; clone_size: -; v_call: TRBV5-1; j_call: TRBJ2-1; d_call: TRBD1
cdr3_nt: TGTGCCAGCAGTCCTAGCGGGAGGTCCCGATACAATGAGCAGTTCTTC; cdr3_aa: CASSPSGRSRYNEQFF; clone_size: few; v_call: TRBV12-3/TRBV12-4; j_call: TRBJ2-1; d_call: TRBD2